This T cell receptor (beta chain) was sequenced in a study of blood T cell repertoires in COVID-19. Study context: Spain, Italy and the United States supplied samples that represented acute and convalescent COVID-19.

The CDR3 extends over 15 amino acids. V lost 3 bases and J lost 0, with 9 bases in between. The germline gives CDR1 LNHNV, CDR2 YYDKDF (reference sequence). Assay used: immunoSEQ multiplex PCR; TCRdb lists only in-frame clones, some missing. The table includes fewer than 250,000 clones, less than 90% detected once. The chain uses TRBV15 and TRBJ1-3; D perhaps matches TRBD1 (6 bases). The source of this sequence is a woman in her 30s who had been exposed to COVID-19. Material: PBMCs or T cells enriched from blood (not recorded which). The CDR3 DNA follows: TGTGCCACCAGCAGGAGGACAGCCTCTGGAAACACCATATATTTT. It is translated as CATSRRTASGNTIYF.